This TCR beta chain was captured by sequencing in a study of a mutant IDH1 vaccine in newly diagnosed glioma. Study details: First vaccine doses came 4-6 weeks after radiotherapy alone, or with temozolomide cycles.

V trimming: 5 bases; J trimming: 4 bases; junction bases outside the gene matches: 6. CDR3 size: 13 residues. Per germline, CDR1 GTSNPN and CDR2 SVGIG (reference sequence). On this clone itself: Antigen specificity is unknown.

The time point: week 23, last vaccination. The vaccine gave 300 ug of a 20-mer mutant IDH1 peptide subcutaneously per dose. TCRdb keeps only in-frame clones here, not all; method: immunoSEQ multiplex PCR. This table holds tens of thousands of clones, about 80% found once. Study-level findings and limits: Pseudoprogression seemed unlinked to shifts in top peripheral T cell clonotypes.

The input for sequencing was PBMCs, taken from a glioma patient whose treatment included an IDH1 peptide vaccine. This chain uses TRBV30 with TRBJ1-2, with 8 bases fitting TRBD1. This receptor was taken from a man aged 40-50 years with glioma. The CDR3 is CAWHRGGIYGYTF. CDR3 bases: TGTGCCTGGCACAGGGGGGGGATCTATGGCTACACCTTC.